This passage covers 18 T cell receptor beta chains from one sample sequenced in a study of T-cell memory formation after mild COVID-19. TCRdb fed the 5' RACE reads into MiXCR, producing one record per CDR3 protein. The sample records 350,000 to 500,000 distinct CDR3 sequences, about 22% being singletons. Sequenced: PBMCs or a T cell subset sorted from them (not recorded which). The receptors were sampled from an adult woman who had mild COVID-19 (a few samples of this study predate the infection). Cell type and time point are not known.

This rearrangement joins TRBV27 to TRBJ2-7; D assignment may be TRBD1 or TRBD2 (7 bases each). The germline gives CDR1 MNHEY, CDR2 SMNVEV (reference sequence). The CDR3 totals 15 residues. V gave up 10 bases and J gave up 2 bases, with 21 bases separating them. The CDR3 loop is CATFGGGGSPYEQYF. The CDR3 coding sequence is TGTGCCACCTTCGGAGGGGGCGGGAGTCCCTACGAGCAGTACTTC.

The rearrangement links TRBV6-2 or TRBV6-3 to TRBJ1-1; D gene unclear. The CDR3 has 13 amino acids. The V gene's germline CDR1 is MNHEY and CDR2 SVGEGT. Trimming stripped 7 bases from V and 0 bases from J, with 9 bases between. The CDR3 protein is CASKPKLNTEAFF. The CDR3 DNA reads TGTGCCAGCAAGCCAAAATTGAACACTGAAGCTTTCTTT.

This clonotype was recorded a few times. This chain joins TRBV29-1 and TRBJ2-3, with 9 bases matching TRBD1. Losses at the gene ends were 5 bases for V and 6 bases for J; bases not matched to a gene: 12. Germline V gene sequence: CDR1 SQVTM, CDR2 ANQGSEA. There are 15 residues in the CDR3. The CDR3 loop is CSVHRGRGKADTQYF. The CDR3 DNA reads TGCAGCGTTCACAGGGGGCGCGGGAAGGCGGATACGCAGTATTTT.

V and J are TRBV18 and TRBJ2-1; no definite D call. Germline V gene data show CDR1 as KGHSH and CDR2 as LQKENI. The CDR3 contains 15 residues. Trimming removed 0 bases from V and 3 bases from J, with 9 bases in between. The CDR3 nucleotides are TGTGCCAGCTCACCACCCGACCGATTCTACAATGAGCAGTTCTTC. Its protein product is CASSPPDRFYNEQFF. The full variable domain, with the rest looked up from reference TRBV18 and TRBJ2-1, is NAGVMQNPRHLVRRRGQEARLRCSPMKGHSHVYWYRQLPEEGLKFMVYLQKENIIDESGMPKERFSAEFPKEGPSILRIQQVVRGDSAAYFCASSPPDRFYNEQFFGPGTRLTVL.

At least ten counts were recorded for this clonotype. This rearrangement joins TRBV7-9 to TRBJ2-7, with D unresolved. Germline V CDR1 and CDR2: SEHNR, FQNEAQ (reference sequence). Trimming stripped 3 bases from V and 1 base from J, with 10 bases between. The CDR3 sequence is 14 residues long. The CDR3 spells CASSLTDGSYEQYF. Written as DNA, the CDR3 is TGTGCCAGCAGCTTGACGGACGGTTCCTACGAGCAGTACTTC.

The rearrangement links TRBV10-2 to TRBJ1-2, with D perhaps matching TRBD1 (6 bases). The CDR3 length is 14 residues. The germline CDR1 and CDR2 sequences are WSHSY and SAAADI. Trimming removed 6 bases at V and 6 bases at J, with 17 bases between. The CDR3 loop reads CASRAGAKANGYTF. CDR3 DNA sequence: TGCGCCAGCAGGGCAGGGGCCAAAGCTAATGGCTACACCTTC.

This clonotype was observed a handful of times. The chain couples TRBV5-5 to TRBJ1-2; 7 bases map to TRBD1. The CDR3 runs 14 residues. The V gene's germline CDR1 is SGHKS and CDR2 YYEKEE (reference sequence). V lost 3 bases, J lost 7 bases, and 9 bases stayed unmatched. The CDR3 loop is CASSYGQELSGYTF. CDR3 coding DNA: TGTGCCAGCAGCTACGGACAGGAGTTGAGTGGCTACACCTTC.

V gene TRBV27 combines with J gene TRBJ2-1, with a weak D call TRBD2 (5 bases). V was trimmed by 4 bases and J by 0 bases, leaving 10 bases between them. CDR1 MNHEY and CDR2 SMNVEV come from the germline V gene (reference sequence). There are 15 residues in the CDR3. The CDR3 coding sequence is TGTGCCAGCAGTTCCGGGAAGGTCTCCTACAATGAGCAGTTCTTC. Its translation is CASSSGKVSYNEQFF.

Here the CDR3 DNA reads TGTGCCAGCAGTTTGGGACCGGGGATCAGTACAGATACGCAGTATTTT. This sequence encodes CASSLGPGISTDTQYF. The chain uses TRBV27 and TRBJ2-3; D possibly uses TRBD1 or TRBD2 (5 bases each). Per the germline V gene, CDR1 is MNHEY and CDR2 is SMNVEV (reference sequence). Trimming removed 3 bases at V and 3 bases at J, with 16 bases between. The CDR3 length is 16 residues.

This clonotype was counted ten times or more. This chain joins TRBV27 and TRBJ1-6, with 8 bases that match TRBD1. After removal of 6 bases from V and 9 bases from J, the junction contained 13 bases not matched to a gene. This CDR3 region has 16 residues. Germline V gives CDR1 MNHEY, CDR2 SMNVEV (reference sequence). In DNA, the CDR3 is TGTGCCAGCAGCAACCACAGGGGGTATTTAGGTTCACCCCTCCACTTT. This codes for CASSNHRGYLGSPLHF.

This clonotype has ten or more counts. The chain carries TRBV20-1 and TRBJ2-7, with TRBD1 as a possible D gene (5 bases). The CDR3 runs 12 residues. Germline CDR1 is DFQATT and CDR2 is SNEGSKA (reference sequence). Between the trimmed V and J ends, which lost 6 bases and 2 bases, there was a span of 11 bases. Written as DNA, the CDR3 is TGCAGTGCCGTTAGGGGCGCCTACGAGCAGTACTTC. This codes for CSAVRGAYEQYF.

This clonotype was detected only a few times. The chain is built from TRBV7-9 and TRBJ2-5; D ambiguous. Looked up from germline, CDR1 is SEHNR and CDR2 is FQNEAQ (reference sequence). The CDR3 totals 13 residues. Trimming removed 0 bases at V and 5 bases at J, with 7 bases between. This chain's CDR3 is CASSLALRETQYF. DNA for the CDR3: TGTGCCAGCAGCTTAGCGCTAAGGGAGACCCAGTACTTC.

This clonotype appeared a few times. V usage is TRBV5-1 and J usage is TRBJ1-6; D is unclear. The CDR3 consists of 15 residues. Germline V gene lookup returns CDR1 SGHRS and CDR2 YFSETQ. The V and J ends lost 0 bases and 10 bases respectively, with 14 bases between them. As DNA, the CDR3 is TGCGCCAGCAGCTTGGCGCTAAGGGCGTTGTCACCCCTCCACTTT. It yields the protein CASSLALRALSPLHF.

This clonotype was detected a few times. J is TRBJ1-5 and V is TRBV9; D is unclear. This CDR3 comprises 15 residues. From germline, CDR1 is SGDLS and CDR2 YYNGEE. Trimming pared 0 bases from V and 5 bases from J, leaving 12 bases between. This CDR3 is CASSVGGGLHQPQHF. The CDR3 DNA sequence: TGTGCCAGCAGCGTAGGAGGAGGGCTCCATCAGCCCCAGCATTTT.

This clonotype was observed many times. The chain combines TRBV13 with TRBJ2-5; 7 bases are a match to TRBD1. The CDR3 consists of 16 residues. The germline gives CDR1 PRHDT, CDR2 FYEKMQ (reference sequence). With 2 bases clipped from V and 2 bases from J, the junction kept 8 bases outside the gene matches. The CDR3 loop is CASSLLPGRGQETQYF. CDR3 nucleotide sequence: TGTGCCAGCAGCTTACTCCCCGGCAGGGGGCAAGAGACCCAGTACTTC.

J is TRBJ2-7 and V is TRBV6-1, with a possible D match to TRBD1 (5 bases). V gave up 3 bases and J gave up 5 bases, with 11 bases separating them. Germline V gene data show CDR1 as MNHNS and CDR2 as SASEGT. There are 13 residues in the CDR3. The CDR3 DNA reads TGTGCCAGCAGTGACGGAGACAGACACGAGCAGTACTTC. This codes for CASSDGDRHEQYF.

This CDR3 reads CASSLAEGADCEQYF. The DNA of the CDR3 is TGTGCCAGCAGCTTAGCCGAGGGGGCGGATTGCGAGCAGTACTTC. The rearrangement links TRBV7-9 to TRBJ2-7, with 7 bases aligning to TRBD1. CDR1 is SEHNR, CDR2 FQNEAQ, per germline (reference sequence). The CDR3 runs to 15 residues. V shed 0 bases, J shed 6 bases, and the junction held 8 bases outside the gene matches. Combining the CDR3 with reference TRBV7-9 and TRBJ2-7 gives the whole variable domain DTGVSQNPRHKITKRGQNVTFRCDPISEHNRLYWYRQTLGQGPEFLTYFQNEAQLEKSRLLSDRFSAERPKGSFSTLEIQRTEQGDSAMYLCASSLAEGADCEQYFGPGTRLTVT.

Only a few counts were recorded for this clonotype. CDR3 amino acids: CAISPGSNEQFF. The CDR3 nucleotides are TGTGCCATCAGCCCTGGATCTAATGAGCAGTTCTTC. The V call is TRBV10-3, the J call TRBJ2-1; D unresolved. The V gene's germline CDR1 is ENHRY and CDR2 SYGVKD. Trimming pared 6 bases from V and 7 bases from J, leaving 10 bases between. This CDR3 is 12 amino acids long.